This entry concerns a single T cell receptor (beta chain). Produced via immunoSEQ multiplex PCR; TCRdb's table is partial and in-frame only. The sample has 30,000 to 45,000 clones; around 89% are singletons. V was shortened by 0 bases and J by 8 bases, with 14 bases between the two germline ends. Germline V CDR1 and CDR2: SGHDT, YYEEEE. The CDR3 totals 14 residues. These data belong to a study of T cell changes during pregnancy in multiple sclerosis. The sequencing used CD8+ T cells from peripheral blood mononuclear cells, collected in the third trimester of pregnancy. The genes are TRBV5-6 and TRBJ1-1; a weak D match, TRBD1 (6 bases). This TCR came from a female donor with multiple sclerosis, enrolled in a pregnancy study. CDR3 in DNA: TGTGCCAGCAGCTTGGTTCCAGGGGAATGGGAAGCTTTCTTT. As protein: CASSLVPGEWEAFF.